This T cell receptor beta chain comes out of a study of blood T cell repertoires in COVID-19. About the research overall: PBMCs, B-cell-depleted T cells, or T cells provided the cDNA or gDNA that made up the material.

TCRdb's copy holds only in-frame clones and misses some; the assay was immunoSEQ multiplex PCR. Among about 180,000 clones listed, 70% to 80% were seen once. Enrolled through a virtual design, the participants were between roughly 18 and 95 years of age and came from under 30 US areas. Participants' reported clinical history set cohort assignment. Exposed participants came across a COVID-19 case within 2 weeks before study entry. J lost 5 bases, V lost 6 bases, and 7 bases had no gene match. The CDR3 is made up of 15 amino acids. CDR1 is KGHSH and CDR2 is LQKENI in the germline V gene. This TCR came from a man between 60 and 75 years old who had been exposed to COVID-19. V is TRBV18 and J is TRBJ1-6, with 7 positions matching TRBD1. Sequenced input: PBMCs or T cells enriched from blood (not recorded which). The CDR3 DNA follows: TGTGCCAGCTCCCCTGGGACAGATAATAATTCACCCCTCCACTTT. Protein sequence: CASSPGTDNNSPLHF.